This T cell receptor beta chain is drawn from a study of T cells in Graves' hyperthyroidism and ophthalmopathy. Exclusion followed for patients with uncontrolled infection, other autoimmune disease, pregnancy or lactation. Amplification of TCR beta CDR3 regions was performed using RNA transcripts as template. The HTBI set primed first-round TCR CDR3 RT-PCR. TCRdb re-derived calls from the multiplex PCR reads in MiXCR, one entry per CDR3 protein. The top ten hold 25% to 30% of the sample, which has roughly 550,000 distinct CDR3 sequences, 15% to 20% seen once. The ends lost 0 bases at V and 9 bases at J; junction bases unmatched: 20. This CDR3 region has 19 residues. Germline CDR1 DFQATT, CDR2 SNEGSKA (reference sequence). At least ten counts were recorded for this clonotype.

This clonotype was sampled from a woman in her thirties with Graves' ophthalmopathy. The rearrangement joins TRBV20-1 to TRBJ1-6; 7 bases fit TRBD1. Sequencing was done on a sample of blood. Written as DNA, the CDR3 is TGCAGTGCTAGAGATAGGGTCGGACCAGGGGGAGTCGGTAGTTCACCCCTCCACTTT. Protein sequence: CSARDRVGPGGVGSSPLHF.